These 10 T cell receptor beta chains came from one sample sequenced in a study of blood T cell repertoires in COVID-19. Sequencing used immunoSEQ multiplex PCR; TCRdb keeps in-frame clones, though not all of them. This sample carries around 450,000 clones, roughly nine tenths of them seen once, and the ten largest clones take about 0.7%. Material for sequencing was PBMCs or T cells enriched from blood (not recorded which). The receptors derive from a woman aged 18-29 years who had recovered from COVID-19.

This clone has just a few counts. Additional DNA sequences in this sample encode the identical CDR3. The chain recombines TRBV27 with TRBJ1-6, with 8 nucleotides matching TRBD1. The germline V gene has CDR1 MNHEY and CDR2 SMNVEV (reference sequence). Trimming took 6 bases from V and 8 from J; bases not matched to a gene: 6. The CDR3 has 14 amino acids. CDR3 amino acids: CASSLDRGHSPLHF. DNA for the CDR3: TGTGCCAGCAGCCTCGACAGGGGCCATTCACCCCTCCACTTT.

The rearrangement uses TRBV6-6 and TRBJ1-4; D is unclear. The ends were cut back, 8 bases at V and 1 base at J, with 17 bases in the middle. The CDR3 loop spans 16 amino acids. Germline CDR1 MNHNY, CDR2 SVGAGI (reference sequence). The CDR3 nucleotides read TGTGCCAGCTTTGCGGGAAAGGAGGGAACTAATGAAAAACTGTTTTTT. Translated: CASFAGKEGTNEKLFF.

The rearrangement links TRBV3-1 (or the pseudogene TRBV3-2) to TRBJ2-2; D perhaps matches TRBD2 (6 bases). The CDR3 sequence is 14 residues long. Germline V gene lookup returns CDR1 LGHDT and CDR2 YNNKEL (reference sequence). The V and J ends lost 7 bases and 6 bases respectively, with 15 bases between them. CDR3 protein: CASNLGGEAGELFF. The CDR3 DNA reads TGTGCCAGCAACCTGGGGGGTGAGGCCGGGGAGCTGTTTTTT.

V and J are TRBV2 and TRBJ2-2; 10 bases match TRBD1. The CDR3 spans 15 residues. Germline trimming cut 6 bases from V and 6 bases from J; bases unmatched to any gene: 7. In germline, CDR1 is SNHLY, CDR2 FYNNEI. CDR3 in amino acids: CASREGQGRAGELFF. DNA of the CDR3: TGTGCCAGCAGGGAGGGACAGGGGAGGGCCGGGGAGCTGTTTTTT.

This chain uses TRBV6-6 with TRBJ1-6; D may be TRBD1 (6 bases). V dropped 0 bases and J dropped 9 bases, with 12 bases sitting between them. Germline CDR1 reads MNHNY; CDR2 reads SVGAGI (reference sequence). The CDR3 consists of 15 residues. This CDR3 reads CASSYSEQGGSPLHF. The CDR3, as DNA: TGTGCCAGCAGTTACTCGGAACAAGGGGGTTCACCCCTCCACTTT.

The chain couples TRBV19 to TRBJ1-4, with 11 bases matching TRBD1. CDR3 length: 15 residues. Trimming at V came to 3 bases and at J to 6 bases, leaving 3 bases not matched to a gene. The V gene's germline CDR1 is LNHDA and CDR2 SQIVND (reference sequence). The chain's CDR3 is CASSIWGQGDEKLFF. As DNA, the CDR3 is TGTGCCAGTAGTATCTGGGGACAGGGGGATGAAAAACTGTTTTTT.

The chain couples TRBV14 to TRBJ2-7; no clear D. The CDR3 is made up of 14 amino acids. The germline V gene has CDR1 SGHDN and CDR2 FVKESK. V lost 4 bases and J 1 base, leaving 11 bases between the germline ends. CDR3 protein: CASSPDFLSYEQYF. In DNA, the CDR3 is TGTGCCAGCAGCCCTGACTTCCTTTCCTACGAGCAGTACTTC.

The chain links TRBV5-1 to TRBJ1-4, with TRBD1 matching over 8 bases. This CDR3 is 15 amino acids long. J lost 6 bases, V lost 4 bases, and 8 bases had no gene match. Per germline, CDR1 SGHRS and CDR2 YFSETQ. CDR3 sequence: CASSLGQGMDEKLFF. The CDR3 DNA follows: TGCGCCAGCAGCCTAGGACAGGGAATGGATGAAAAACTGTTTTTT.

The rearrangement joins TRBV7-8 to TRBJ2-7, with 8 bases that match TRBD2. With 4 bases clipped from V and 3 bases from J, the junction kept 5 bases outside the gene matches. This CDR3 contains 14 residues. Germline CDR1 SGHVS, CDR2 FQNEAQ. The DNA for the CDR3 is TGTGCCAGCAGCTCCAAGCGGGGGATCTACGAGCAGTACTTC. Residues: CASSSKRGIYEQYF.

This clone turned up a few times. The chain is built from TRBV12-3 or TRBV12-4 and TRBJ1-4; no definite D call. There are 13 residues in the CDR3. Trimming left V 1 base short and J 10 bases short, with 10 bases between. The CDR3 protein is CASSLVYGGKLFF. The CDR3 region has the DNA TGTGCCAGCAGTTTAGTATACGGCGGAAAACTGTTTTTT.